This T cell receptor (beta chain) originates from a study of shared clonotypes between healthy human individuals. Study-wide results and limits: Sorted-subset samples were not fully sequenced, rarefaction indicated.

With regard to this clone: Its antigen is not identified.

Within Nashville, Tennessee resided all donors, each a Caucasian adult. CDR1 is LNHNV and CDR2 is YYDKDF in the germline V gene (reference sequence). There are 16 residues in the CDR3. V was clipped by 0 bases and J by 6 bases; unmatched bases: 8. Investigators spread the genomic DNA of each subset evenly over several immunoSEQ plates. Profiled with immunoSEQ multiplex PCR; TCRdb holds only in-frame clones, not every one. The sample has 1,500,000 or so clones; approximately 98.5% are singletons. Material: naive CD4+ T cells sorted from blood. Subset in this sample: CD45RA+ positively selected. This rearrangement joins TRBV15 to TRBJ1-5; the match to TRBD1 covers 7 bases. This receptor was obtained from a man in his thirties or forties in good health. The CDR3 bases are TGTGCCACCAGCAGAGATATGGAGACAGGGCGTCAGCCCCAGCATTTT. Protein product: CATSRDMETGRQPQHF.